Listed below are T cell receptor beta chains from one sample, sequenced in a study of OX40 agonist ivuxolimab in advanced cancers. The table came from immunoSEQ multiplex PCR; TCRdb's copy has only in-frame clones and leaves some out. Among approximately 63,000 clones listed, 75% to 90% were seen once. The source material was CD4+ or CD8+ T cells sorted from blood, sampled in a trial of the OX40 agonist ivuxolimab. The receptor source for this set is an adult with an advanced solid tumor such as melanoma, head and neck, liver or kidney cancer. CDR3s include the opening cysteine and the closing phenylalanine or tryptophan. D genes are given only for firm matches. Expanded clones get a size class; other rows say once, few or many, or leave the size out.

J: TRBJ1-1; size: .; V: TRBV7-9; D: .; DNA: TGTGCCAGCGGCGGGGACTACACTGAAGCTTTCTTT; CDR3: CASGGDYTEAFF
J: TRBJ2-7; size: .; V: TRBV27; D: TRBD1; DNA: TGTGCCAGCAGTCGGACAGGGGGCGTTGGGGAGCAGTACTTC; CDR3: CASSRTGGVGEQYF
J: TRBJ2-3; size: .; V: TRBV5-8; D: .; DNA: TGTGCCAGCAGCTTCAACACAGATACGCAGTATTTT; CDR3: CASSFNTDTQYF
J: TRBJ2-7; size: .; V: TRBV27; D: TRBD2; DNA: TGTGCCAGCAGTTTGACTAGCGGGAACGAGCAGTACTTC; CDR3: CASSLTSGNEQYF
J: TRBJ1-1; size: once; V: TRBV7-8; D: .; DNA: TGTGCCAGCAGCTTCCCGGAGGCCACTGAAGCTTTCTTT; CDR3: CASSFPEATEAFF
J: TRBJ2-1; size: .; V: TRBV27; D: TRBD2; DNA: TGTGCCAGCAGTCTACTCCCGGGGGGACTGAATGAGCAGTTCTTC; CDR3: CASSLLPGGLNEQFF
J: TRBJ2-7; size: once; V: TRBV6-1; D: .; DNA: TGTGCCAGCAGTGCCGGACAGCCCTACGAGCAGTACTTC; CDR3: CASSAGQPYEQYF
J: TRBJ2-2; size: .; V: TRBV5-8; D: .; DNA: TGTGCCAGCAGCTTTCCGGGACTCCTTTACACCGGGGAGCTGTTTTTT; CDR3: CASSFPGLLYTGELFF
J: TRBJ1-5; size: .; V: TRBV27; D: .; DNA: TGTGCCAGCAGCTGGGGACGGCATCAGCCCCAGCATTTT; CDR3: CASSWGRHQPQHF
J: TRBJ2-1; size: .; V: TRBV28; D: TRBD2; DNA: TGTGCCAGCACCCCAGGGGAGCGGGAGATTGAGCAGTTCTTC; CDR3: CASTPGEREIEQFF
J: TRBJ1-2; size: .; V: TRBV5-5; D: TRBD1; DNA: TGTGCCAGCAGCCGAGGGTGGGACAGGGACCTTGTCTATGGCTACACCTTC; CDR3: CASSRGWDRDLVYGYTF
J: TRBJ2-1; size: .; V: TRBV4-3; D: .; DNA: TGCGCCAGCAGCCAAACGAGAACGGCGGGATTGTCCTACAATGAGCAGTTCTTC; CDR3: CASSQTRTAGLSYNEQFF
J: TRBJ1-5; size: .; V: TRBV6-5; D: .; DNA: TGTGCCAGCAGTTCCCGCGGGCTTCATCAGCCCCAGCATTTT; CDR3: CASSSRGLHQPQHF
J: TRBJ2-3; size: .; V: TRBV4-1; D: .; DNA: TGCGCCAGCAGCTACTCACCTGGTGACACAGATACGCAGTATTTT; CDR3: CASSYSPGDTDTQYF
J: TRBJ1-1; size: .; V: TRBV19; D: .; DNA: TGTGCCAGTAGTGTAGGGGGACCTGAAGCTTTCTTT; CDR3: CASSVGGPEAFF
J: TRBJ1-1; size: .; V: TRBV6-6; D: .; DNA: TGTGCCAGCACGCTCGGAACTGAAGCTTTCTTT; CDR3: CASTLGTEAFF
J: TRBJ2-5; size: .; V: TRBV9; D: TRBD1; DNA: TGTGCCAGCAGCGTAGGTCAGGGGGAAGAGACCCAGTACTTC; CDR3: CASSVGQGEETQYF
J: TRBJ2-7; size: .; V: TRBV28; D: .; DNA: TGTGCCAGCAGTATACCCGGGTCCGCTATTTACGAGCAGTACTTC; CDR3: CASSIPGSAIYEQYF
J: TRBJ1-2; size: .; V: TRBV7-9; D: TRBD1; DNA: TGTGCCAGCAGCTGGGACAGTTACTATGGCTACACCTTC; CDR3: CASSWDSYYGYTF
J: TRBJ1-1; size: .; V: TRBV19; D: TRBD1; DNA: TGTGCCAGTAGTCCCCCGACAGGGAGTGAAGCTTTCTTT; CDR3: CASSPPTGSEAFF
J: TRBJ1-1; size: .; V: TRBV6-1; D: .; DNA: TGTGCCAGCTTATACAGGGATATGAACACTGAAGCTTTCTTT; CDR3: CASLYRDMNTEAFF
J: TRBJ2-7; size: .; V: TRBV7-6; D: .; DNA: TGTGCCAGCAGCTTAGAAGGGTTGGTGGGAGCGTTCCACGAGCAGTACTTC; CDR3: CASSLEGLVGAFHEQYF
J: TRBJ2-1; size: .; V: TRBV7-9; D: TRBD1; DNA: TGTGCCAGCAGCCCCCAAGACAGGGGGGCGTACAATGAGCAGTTCTTC; CDR3: CASSPQDRGAYNEQFF
J: TRBJ1-1; size: .; V: TRBV11-3; D: .; DNA: TGTGCCAGCAGCGACGGACCGATGAACACTGAAGCTTTCTTT; CDR3: CASSDGPMNTEAFF
J: TRBJ1-1; size: few; V: TRBV30; D: .; DNA: TGTGCCTGGGGGGACGGCCCTGAAGCTTTCTTT; CDR3: CAWGDGPEAFF
J: TRBJ2-5; size: .; V: TRBV10-3; D: TRBD2; DNA: TGTGCCACCAACCCCGGGACTAGCGGGGTCCAAGAGACCCAGTACTTC; CDR3: CATNPGTSGVQETQYF
J: TRBJ1-1; size: once; V: TRBV4-1; D: TRBD1; DNA: TGCGCCAGCAGCCAAGGGGACTTCAGGGGGGGGCTGAGCACTGAAGCTTTCTTT; CDR3: CASSQGDFRGGLSTEAFF
J: TRBJ2-2; size: .; V: TRBV27; D: TRBD1; DNA: TGTGCCAGCAGTTTCCTAAGGGACAGGGAGTCCGGGGAGCTGTTTTTT; CDR3: CASSFLRDRESGELFF
J: TRBJ1-1; size: .; V: TRBV10-1; D: TRBD1; DNA: TGCGCCAGCTCCGCTGACAGGGGGCTAGAGGTGAACACTGAAGCTTTCTTT; CDR3: CASSADRGLEVNTEAFF
J: TRBJ1-5; size: .; V: TRBV27; D: .; DNA: TGTGCCAGCAGTTCCTTTAGCAATCAGCCCCAGCATTTT; CDR3: CASSSFSNQPQHF
J: TRBJ2-3; size: .; V: TRBV6-5; D: .; DNA: TGTGCCAGCAGTTACTCGAGACTCTTCACAGATACGCAGTATTTT; CDR3: CASSYSRLFTDTQYF
J: TRBJ1-1; size: once; V: TRBV7-8; D: .; DNA: TGTGCCAGCAGCTATGGGGCTAGTACCACTGAAGCTTTCTTT; CDR3: CASSYGASTTEAFF
J: TRBJ2-7; size: .; V: TRBV28; D: .; DNA: TGTGCCAGCAGTTCCCCCGTGAGGATTCTCTACGAGCAGTACTTC; CDR3: CASSSPVRILYEQYF
J: TRBJ2-3; size: .; V: TRBV19; D: .; DNA: TGTGCCAGTACACAGGACTTCCCAAGTAGTACGCAGTATTTT; CDR3: CASTQDFPSSTQYF
J: TRBJ2-4; size: once; V: TRBV28; D: TRBD1; DNA: TGTGCCAGCAGTCCGAGGACAGGGCACCGATTTCAGTACTTC; CDR3: CASSPRTGHRFQYF
J: TRBJ1-4; size: .; V: TRBV30; D: .; DNA: TGTGCCTGGAGTGAGGGGGTGGGCATGACTAATGAAAAACTGTTTTTT; CDR3: CAWSEGVGMTNEKLFF
J: TRBJ1-4; size: .; V: TRBV30; D: .; DNA: TGTGCCTGGATGCCCGGGAGGCCTAATGAAAAACTGTTTTTT; CDR3: CAWMPGRPNEKLFF
J: TRBJ2-1; size: .; V: TRBV7-2; D: TRBD2; DNA: TGTGCCAGCAGCTTATTGTTTAGCGGGGGGCTTTACAATGAGCAGTTCTTC; CDR3: CASSLLFSGGLYNEQFF
J: TRBJ2-5; size: .; V: TRBV5-5; D: .; DNA: TGTGCCAGCAGCTTAGGGCAGAACCAAGAGACCCAGTACTTC; CDR3: CASSLGQNQETQYF
J: TRBJ2-7; size: .; V: TRBV27; D: TRBD1; DNA: TGTGCCAGCAGTGTGGGGACAGCCTACGAGCAGTACTTC; CDR3: CASSVGTAYEQYF
J: TRBJ1-1; size: .; V: TRBV6-5; D: .; DNA: TGTGCCAGCAGTTTCCTCATGGGGGAAGCTTTCTTT; CDR3: CASSFLMGEAFF
J: TRBJ1-3; size: .; V: TRBV28; D: TRBD1; DNA: TGTGCCAGCAGTTCCGGGACAGGGCCCTCTGGAAACACCATATATTTT; CDR3: CASSSGTGPSGNTIYF
J: TRBJ1-1; size: .; V: TRBV9; D: .; DNA: TGTGCCAGCAGCGTAGGGGGCAGTACTGAAGCTTTCTTT; CDR3: CASSVGGSTEAFF
J: TRBJ2-7; size: .; V: TRBV7-6; D: .; DNA: TGTGCCAGCAGCTTATACAGGGAGGTGCAGTACTTC; CDR3: CASSLYREVQYF
J: TRBJ1-2; size: .; V: TRBV14; D: .; DNA: TGTGCCAGCAGCCAAGTTCCAGGGAATAACTATGGCTACACCTTC; CDR3: CASSQVPGNNYGYTF
J: TRBJ2-7; size: .; V: TRBV7-8; D: TRBD1; DNA: TGTGCCAGCAGCTTAAGTTCCGGACAGGGTAGCTCCTACGAGCAGTACTTC; CDR3: CASSLSSGQGSSYEQYF
J: TRBJ1-2; size: once; V: TRBV19; D: .; DNA: TGTGCCAGTAGTATAGATCTAACGAGACAGGACCGAACGCATGGCTACACCTTC; CDR3: CASSIDLTRQDRTHGYTF
J: TRBJ2-5; size: .; V: TRBV4-1; D: TRBD2; DNA: TGCGCCAGCAGCCAAGTGCAGCGGGAGAGCGAGACCCAGTACTTC; CDR3: CASSQVQRESETQYF
J: TRBJ2-3; size: .; V: TRBV11-2; D: .; DNA: TGTGCCAGCAGCTTCCTGACGACAAGCACAGATACGCAGTATTTT; CDR3: CASSFLTTSTDTQYF